Following are 5 T cell receptor beta chains from one sample sequenced in a study of blood T cell repertoires in COVID-19 (dated by TCRdb to the early 2020s). The library was generated by the immunoSEQ multiplex PCR assay. What TCRdb holds here is the immuneACCESS table cut down to in-frame rearrangements. Part of the clones is not present; checked against another copy, under half of the missing clones reflect an unresolved V gene, and the others are unexplained. The sample yields some 95,000 clones; about three quarters were counted once. Clones ranked in the top ten supply about 8.1% of the sample. Sequencing was carried out using peripheral blood. The receptors were sampled from a man aged 50 to 59 who had recovered from COVID-19.

The chain joins TRBV28 to TRBJ2-7; 8 positions match TRBD2. The junction had 1 base not matched to a gene; V was cut back by 7 bases and J by 2 bases. CDR3 length equals 12 residues. Looked up from germline, CDR1 is MDHEN and CDR2 is SYDVKM. Here the CDR3 DNA reads TGTGCCAGCATGGGACTAGCCTACGAGCAGTACTTC. Translation: CASMGLAYEQYF.

J is TRBJ2-5 and V is TRBV15; 13 nucleotides match TRBD2. Germline V lookup: CDR1 LNHNV, CDR2 YYDKDF (reference sequence). Trimming at V came to 4 bases and at J to 4 bases, leaving 3 bases not matched to a gene. The CDR3 contains 15 residues. The CDR3 nucleotides read TGTGCCACCAGCAAACTAGCGGGGGGGCCAGAGACCCAGTACTTC. Its protein product is CATSKLAGGPETQYF. Based on the CDR3 plus reference TRBV15 and TRBJ2-5, the full variable domain is DAMVIQNPRYQVTQFGKPVTLSCSQTLNHNVMYWYQQKSSQAPKLLFHYYDKDFNNEADTPDNFQSRRPNTSFCFLDIRSPGLGDTAMYLCATSKLAGGPETQYFGPGTRLLVL.

This clone occurred once. The junction departs from germline at one end; a sequencing error may be responsible. The rearrangement uses TRBV9 and TRBJ2-7; TRBD1 agrees at 7 bases. The CDR3 covers 13 residues. CDR1 is SGDLS, CDR2 YYNGEE, per germline. The CDR3 DNA reads as TGTGCCAGCAGCGTAAGGGACAGCGGCCCCCCGGACTTC. As protein: CASSVRDSGPPDF.

The chain links TRBV6-6 to TRBJ1-1; D is ambiguous. Deletions cut 6 bases from V and 0 bases from J, with 14 bases between. Per germline, CDR1 MNHNY and CDR2 SVGAGI (reference sequence). The CDR3 spans 15 residues. CDR3 amino acids: CASRNSERMNTEAFF. CDR3 coding DNA: TGTGCCAGCAGAAACTCGGAGAGGATGAACACTGAAGCTTTCTTT.

As for this clone: The same CDR3 is also encoded by other DNA sequences in this sample. The CDR3 is CASSLSGNSNQPQHF. The CDR3, as DNA: TGTGCCAGCAGCTTATCCGGGAATAGCAATCAGCCCCAGCATTTT. The V and J genes are TRBV7-9 and TRBJ1-5; no clear D gene. The germline CDR1 and CDR2 sequences are SEHNR and FQNEAQ (reference sequence). V gave up 2 bases and J gave up 0 bases, with 8 bases separating them. CDR3 length: 15 amino acids.